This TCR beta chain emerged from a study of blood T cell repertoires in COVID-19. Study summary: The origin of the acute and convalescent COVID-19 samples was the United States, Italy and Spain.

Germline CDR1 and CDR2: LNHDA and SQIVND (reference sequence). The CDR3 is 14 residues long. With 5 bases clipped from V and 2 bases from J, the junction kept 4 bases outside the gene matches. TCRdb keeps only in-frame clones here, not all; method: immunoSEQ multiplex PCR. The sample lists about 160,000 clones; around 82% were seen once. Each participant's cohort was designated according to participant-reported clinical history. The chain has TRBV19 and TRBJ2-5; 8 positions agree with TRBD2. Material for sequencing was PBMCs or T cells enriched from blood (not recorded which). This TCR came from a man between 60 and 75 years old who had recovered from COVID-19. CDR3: CASSRKRGQETQYF. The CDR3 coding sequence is TGTGCCAGTAGTCGAAAGCGGGGGCAAGAGACCCAGTACTTC.